The next 14 T cell receptor beta chains were all read from a single sample in a study of blood T cell repertoires in COVID-19. Here immunoSEQ multiplex PCR was the method, and the copy in TCRdb shows in-frame clones only, minus some. The data show approximately 79,000 clones, with approximately 82% seen just once and 20% to 25% held by the top ten. Input material: peripheral blood. Receptors originate from a woman between 45 and 60 years old with acute or convalescent COVID-19.

The J gene is TRBJ2-1, the V gene TRBV11-2, with D maybe TRBD1 (5 bases). CDR3 length: 17 amino acids. CDR1 SGHAT and CDR2 FQNNGV come from the germline V gene. Trimming left V 0 bases short and J 0 bases short, with 12 bases between. This chain's CDR3 is CASSLEGARNSYNEQFF. The CDR3 DNA reads as TGTGCCAGCAGCTTAGAAGGGGCCCGAAACTCCTACAATGAGCAGTTCTTC. Looking up the rest from reference TRBV11-2 and TRBJ2-1 gives the full variable domain: EAGVAQSPRYKIIEKRQSVAFWCNPISGHATLYWYQQILGQGPKLLIQFQNNGVVDDSQLPKDRFSAERLKGVDSTLKIQPAKLEDSAVYLCASSLEGARNSYNEQFFGPGTRLTVL.

The gene calls are TRBV19 and TRBJ1-1; D is ambiguous. Trimming left V 4 bases short and J 1 base short, with 13 bases between. The CDR3 runs 15 residues. CDR1 is LNHDA, CDR2 SQIVND, per germline (reference sequence). CDR3 DNA: TGTGCCAGTAGTACATACCTGGGCGCGAACACTGAAGCTTTCTTT. This translates into CASSTYLGANTEAFF.

This clone was seen a few times. V is TRBV18 and J is TRBJ2-7; perhaps TRBD2 as D (6 bases). The CDR3 has 14 residues. Germline CDR1 and CDR2: KGHSH and LQKENI. Trimming cost V 2 bases and J 4 bases, with 12 bases left between them. CDR3 DNA: TGTGCCAGCTCACCAACCGGGAGAGTATACGAGCAGTACTTC. This sequence encodes CASSPTGRVYEQYF.

V gene TRBV28 combines with J gene TRBJ1-2; 7 positions agree with TRBD1. Germline CDR1 is MDHEN and CDR2 is SYDVKM. Trimming took 6 bases from V and 3 from J; bases not matched to a gene: 7. The CDR3 has 14 amino acids. The DNA for the CDR3 is TGTGCCAGCAGCAGGGACAGATACTACTATGGCTACACCTTC. Translating gives CASSRDRYYYGYTF.

This chain links TRBV18 with TRBJ2-7, with D perhaps TRBD1 (6 bases). The germline V gene has CDR1 KGHSH and CDR2 LQKENI. This CDR3 spans 14 amino acids. Trimming stripped 3 bases from V and 7 bases from J, with 16 bases between. The CDR3 DNA is TGTGCCAGCTCACCTAAACAGGGCCTCGGGGAGCAGTACTTC. It codes for CASSPKQGLGEQYF. Supplemented by reference TRBV18 and TRBJ2-7, the full variable domain reads NAGVMQNPRHLVRRRGQEARLRCSPMKGHSHVYWYRQLPEEGLKFMVYLQKENIIDESGMPKERFSAEFPKEGPSILRIQQVVRGDSAAYFCASSPKQGLGEQYFGPGTRLTVT.

This clone came up once. The genes are TRBV19 and TRBJ1-4; 8 bases map to TRBD1. V lost 6 bases to trimming and J lost 8 bases; unmatched junction nucleotides: 11. Germline assignment: CDR1 LNHDA and CDR2 SQIVND (reference sequence). The CDR3 is 15 amino acids. In nucleotides, the CDR3 is TGTGCCAGTAGCCTAACAGGGGGTATAAACGAAAAACTGTTTTTT. This translates into CASSLTGGINEKLFF.

The CDR3 reads CAWSVRWGGAGDYEQYF. CDR3 coding DNA: TGTGCCTGGAGTGTACGGTGGGGGGGGGCCGGAGACTACGAGCAGTACTTC. This sequence joins TRBV30 and TRBJ2-7, with D possibly TRBD2 on 7 matching bases. Trimming took off 0 bases at V and 3 bases at J, with 21 bases between the two ends. Germline-derived CDR1 and CDR2 are GTSNPN and SVGIG (reference sequence). The length of the CDR3 is 17 residues.

The chain joins TRBV30 to TRBJ1-4; TRBD1 matches 8 bases. Germline V gene lookup returns CDR1 GTSNPN and CDR2 SVGIG (reference sequence). The CDR3 extends over 13 amino acids. J lost 8 bases, V lost 2 bases, and 4 bases had no gene match. The CDR3 nucleotides read TGTGCCTGGAGTTGGACAGGGCGGGAAAAACTGTTTTTT. Translating gives CAWSWTGREKLFF. Complete variable domain (other parts from reference TRBV30 and TRBJ1-4): SQTIHQWPATLVQPVGSPLSLECTVEGTSNPNLYWYRQAAGRGLQLLFYSVGIGQISSEVPQNLSASRPQDRQFILSSKKLLLSDSGFYLCAWSWTGREKLFFGSGTQLSVL.

The table lists this clone with a count of one. The V gene is TRBV3-1 (or the pseudogene TRBV3-2), the J gene TRBJ2-7, with TRBD2 matching over 10 bases. CDR1 is LGHDT and CDR2 is YNNKEL in the germline V gene (reference sequence). The CDR3 is 16 residues long. V dropped 1 base and J dropped 7; count of bases not matched to a gene: 10. CDR3 bases: TGTGCCAGCAGCCAAGTAAGCGGGAGGGAAGCAGATGAGCAGTACTTC. This encodes CASSQVSGREADEQYF.

The chain employs TRBV18 and TRBJ2-7; 8 nucleotides match TRBD1. Looked up from germline, CDR1 is KGHSH and CDR2 is LQKENI. V trimming: 3 bases; J trimming: 7 bases; junction bases outside the gene matches: 11. This CDR3 comprises 15 residues. For the CDR3, the DNA is TGTGCCAGCTCACCTCTACCTTCCGGACAGGGTGAGCAGTACTTC. It specifies CASSPLPSGQGEQYF.

The V and J genes are TRBV7-2 and TRBJ1-2; 7 nucleotides align to TRBD1. This CDR3 spans 14 amino acids. With V trimmed by 1 base and J by 7 bases, 6 bases remained unmatched. Germline V gene lookup returns CDR1 SGHTA and CDR2 FQGNSA. The CDR3 sequence: CASSLDRGSGGYTF. DNA of the CDR3: TGTGCCAGCAGCTTAGACAGGGGAAGCGGTGGCTACACCTTC.

The chain recombines TRBV19 with TRBJ1-5; TRBD1 agrees at 7 bases. Germline V CDR1 and CDR2: LNHDA, SQIVND (reference sequence). The CDR3 covers 13 residues. V shed 11 bases, J shed 0 bases, and the junction held 4 bases outside the gene matches. As DNA, the CDR3 is TGTGCCGCGGGACAGTATAGCAATCAGCCCCAGCATTTT. Protein: CAAGQYSNQPQHF.

The chain is built from TRBV7-6 and TRBJ1-2; D call uncertain. V was trimmed by 1 base and J by 4 bases, leaving 4 bases between them. The CDR3 totals 12 residues. Germline V gives CDR1 SGHVS, CDR2 FNYEAQ. The CDR3 nucleotides read TGTGCCAGCAGCTTAGACAGCTATGGCTACACCTTC. This gives the protein CASSLDSYGYTF.

The chain is built from TRBV25-1 and TRBJ2-3; tentative D call: TRBD2 (6 bases). Germline V gene data show CDR1 as MGHDK and CDR2 as SYGVNS. The CDR3 is 16 residues long. Trimming took 3 bases from V and 1 from J, leaving 14 bases between them. CDR3 amino acids: CASSDYGRRRTDTQYF. The CDR3 DNA is TGTGCCAGCAGTGATTATGGGAGGAGACGCACAGATACGCAGTATTTT.